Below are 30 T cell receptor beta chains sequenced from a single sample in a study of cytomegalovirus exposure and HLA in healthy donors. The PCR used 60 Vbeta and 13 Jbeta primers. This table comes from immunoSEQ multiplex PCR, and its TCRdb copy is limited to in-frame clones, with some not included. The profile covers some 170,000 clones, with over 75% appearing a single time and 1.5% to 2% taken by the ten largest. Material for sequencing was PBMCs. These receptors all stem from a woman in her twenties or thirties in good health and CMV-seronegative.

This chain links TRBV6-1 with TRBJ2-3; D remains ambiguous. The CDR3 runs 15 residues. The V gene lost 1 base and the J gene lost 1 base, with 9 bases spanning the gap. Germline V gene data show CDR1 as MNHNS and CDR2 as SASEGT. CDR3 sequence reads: CASSEGGWGTDTQYF. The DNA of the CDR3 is TGTGCCAGCAGTGAAGGAGGCTGGGGCACAGATACGCAGTATTTT.

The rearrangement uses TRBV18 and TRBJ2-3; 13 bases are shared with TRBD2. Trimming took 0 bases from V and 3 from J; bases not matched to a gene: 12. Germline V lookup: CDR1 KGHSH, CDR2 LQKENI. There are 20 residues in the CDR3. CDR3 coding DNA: TGTGCCAGCTCACCACCGGGGGCCTGGACTAGCGGGGGAGTGACAGATACGCAGTATTTT. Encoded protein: CASSPPGAWTSGGVTDTQYF.

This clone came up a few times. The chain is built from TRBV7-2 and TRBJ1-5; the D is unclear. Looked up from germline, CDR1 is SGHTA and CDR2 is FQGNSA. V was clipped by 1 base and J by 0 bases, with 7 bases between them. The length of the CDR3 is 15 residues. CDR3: CASSLGAGSNQPQHF. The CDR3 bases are TGTGCCAGCAGCTTAGGAGCAGGTAGCAATCAGCCCCAGCATTTT.

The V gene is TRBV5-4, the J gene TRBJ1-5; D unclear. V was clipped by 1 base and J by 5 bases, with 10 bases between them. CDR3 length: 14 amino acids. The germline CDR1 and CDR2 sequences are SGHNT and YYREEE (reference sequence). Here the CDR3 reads CASSLYSYHQPQHF. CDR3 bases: TGTGCCAGCAGCTTGTACTCTTACCATCAGCCCCAGCATTTT.

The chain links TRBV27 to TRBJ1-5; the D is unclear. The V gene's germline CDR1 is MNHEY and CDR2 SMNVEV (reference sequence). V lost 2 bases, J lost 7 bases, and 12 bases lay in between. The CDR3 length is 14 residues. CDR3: CASSLAGIRQPQHF. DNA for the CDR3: TGTGCCAGCAGTTTAGCGGGCATTCGCCAGCCCCAGCATTTT.

Here the CDR3 reads CASSLLDSTSEAFF. CDR3 DNA: TGTGCCAGCAGTTTATTGGACAGTACGAGTGAAGCTTTCTTT. V and J are TRBV27 and TRBJ1-1; weak D call: TRBD1 (6 bases). V was clipped by 1 base and J by 7 bases, with 13 bases between them. Per germline, CDR1 MNHEY and CDR2 SMNVEV (reference sequence). This CDR3 contains 14 residues.

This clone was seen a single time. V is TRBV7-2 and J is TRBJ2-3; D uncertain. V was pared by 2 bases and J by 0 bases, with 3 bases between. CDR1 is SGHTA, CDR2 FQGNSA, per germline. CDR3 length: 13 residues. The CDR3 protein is CASSLPSTDTQYF. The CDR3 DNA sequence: TGTGCCAGCAGCTTACCTAGCACAGATACGCAGTATTTT.

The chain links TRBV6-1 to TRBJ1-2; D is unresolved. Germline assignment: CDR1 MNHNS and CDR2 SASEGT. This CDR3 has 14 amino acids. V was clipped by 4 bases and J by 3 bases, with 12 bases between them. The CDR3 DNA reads TGTGCCAGCAGTGTTGAGGAGAATCACTATGGCTACACCTTC. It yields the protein CASSVEENHYGYTF.

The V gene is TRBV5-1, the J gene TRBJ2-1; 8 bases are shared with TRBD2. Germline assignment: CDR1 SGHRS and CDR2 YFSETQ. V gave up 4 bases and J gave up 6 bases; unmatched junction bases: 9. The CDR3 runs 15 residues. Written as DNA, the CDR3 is TGCGCCAGCAGCATAGCGGGACGAGGAATCAATGAGCAGTTCTTC. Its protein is CASSIAGRGINEQFF.

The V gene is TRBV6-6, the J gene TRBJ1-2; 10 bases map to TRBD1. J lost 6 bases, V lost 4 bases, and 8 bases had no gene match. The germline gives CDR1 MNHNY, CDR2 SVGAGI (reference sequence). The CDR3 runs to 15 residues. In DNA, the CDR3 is TGTGCCAGCAGTTCCTTGACAGGGGGCGCGGATGGCTACACCTTC. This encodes CASSSLTGGADGYTF.

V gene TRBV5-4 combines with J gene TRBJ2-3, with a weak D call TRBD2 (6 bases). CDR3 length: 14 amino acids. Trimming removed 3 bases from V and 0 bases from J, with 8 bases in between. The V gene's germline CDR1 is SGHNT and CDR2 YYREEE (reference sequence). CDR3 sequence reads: CASSSGLSTDTQYF. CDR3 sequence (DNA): TGTGCCAGCAGCTCGGGACTGAGCACAGATACGCAGTATTTT. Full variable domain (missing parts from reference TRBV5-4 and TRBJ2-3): ETGVTQSPTHLIKTRGQQVTLRCSSQSGHNTVSWYQQALGQGPQFIFQYYREEENGRGNFPPRFSGLQFPNYSSELNVNALELDDSALYLCASSSGLSTDTQYFGPGTRLTVL.

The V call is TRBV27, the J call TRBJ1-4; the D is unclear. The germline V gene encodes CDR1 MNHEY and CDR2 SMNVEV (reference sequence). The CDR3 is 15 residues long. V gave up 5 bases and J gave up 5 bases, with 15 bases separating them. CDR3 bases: TGTGCCAGCAGTCTTAGAGGGCGACCAAATGAAAAACTGTTTTTT. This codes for CASSLRGRPNEKLFF.

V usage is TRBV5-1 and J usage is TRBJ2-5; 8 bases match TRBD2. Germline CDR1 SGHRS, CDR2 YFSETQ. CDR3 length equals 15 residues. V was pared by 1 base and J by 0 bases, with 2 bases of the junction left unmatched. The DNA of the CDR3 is TGCGCCAGCAGCTTGCGGGGGGGATACCAAGAGACCCAGTACTTC. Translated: CASSLRGGYQETQYF.

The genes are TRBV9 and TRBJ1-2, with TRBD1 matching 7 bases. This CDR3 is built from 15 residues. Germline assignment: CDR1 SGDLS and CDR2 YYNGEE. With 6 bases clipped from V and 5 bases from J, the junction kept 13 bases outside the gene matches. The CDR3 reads CASNTGDPGQYGYTF. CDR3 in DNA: TGTGCCAGCAATACAGGGGATCCGGGACAGTATGGCTACACCTTC.

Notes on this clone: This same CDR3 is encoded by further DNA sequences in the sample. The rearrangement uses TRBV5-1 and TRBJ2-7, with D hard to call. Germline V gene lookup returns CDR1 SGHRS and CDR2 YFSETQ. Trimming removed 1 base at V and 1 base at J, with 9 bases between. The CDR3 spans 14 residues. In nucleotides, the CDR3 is TGCGCCAGCAGCTTGTACAGAGATTCCTACGAGCAGTACTTC. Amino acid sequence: CASSLYRDSYEQYF.

In DNA form, the CDR3 reads TGTGCCAGCAGCTTAGGACTAGCGGGAGACCTGGGGGACACCGGGGAGCTGTTTTTT. Translating it yields CASSLGLAGDLGDTGELFF. The J gene is TRBJ2-2, the V gene TRBV7-8; TRBD2 matches 12 bases. Germline-derived CDR1 and CDR2 are SGHVS and FQNEAQ. Unmatched junction bases numbered 9, after V lost 1 base and J lost 3 bases. The CDR3 has 19 amino acids.

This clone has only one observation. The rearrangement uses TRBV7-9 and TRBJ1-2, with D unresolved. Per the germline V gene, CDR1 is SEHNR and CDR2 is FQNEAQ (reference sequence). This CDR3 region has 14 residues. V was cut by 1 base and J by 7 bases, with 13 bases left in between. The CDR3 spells CASSLELELGGYTF. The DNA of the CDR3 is TGTGCCAGCAGCTTAGAACTGGAGCTGGGTGGCTACACCTTC.

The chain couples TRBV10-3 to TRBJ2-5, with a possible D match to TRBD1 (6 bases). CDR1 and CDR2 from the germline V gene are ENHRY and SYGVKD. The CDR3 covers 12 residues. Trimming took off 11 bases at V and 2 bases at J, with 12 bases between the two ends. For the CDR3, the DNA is TGTGCCTCAAACCAGGGGCAAGAGACCCAGTACTTC. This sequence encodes CASNQGQETQYF.

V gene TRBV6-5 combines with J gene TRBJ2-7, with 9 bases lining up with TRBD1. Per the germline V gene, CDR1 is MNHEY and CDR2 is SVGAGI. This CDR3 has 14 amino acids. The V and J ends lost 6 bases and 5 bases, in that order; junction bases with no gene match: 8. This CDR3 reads CASRNTGGDHEQYF. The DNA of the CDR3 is TGTGCCAGCAGAAATACAGGGGGCGACCACGAGCAGTACTTC.

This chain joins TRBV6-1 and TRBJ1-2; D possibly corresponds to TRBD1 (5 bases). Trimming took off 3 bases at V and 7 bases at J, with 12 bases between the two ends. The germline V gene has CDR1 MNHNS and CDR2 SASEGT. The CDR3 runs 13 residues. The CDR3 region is CASSEAGGGGYTF. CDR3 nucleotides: TGTGCCAGCAGTGAGGCGGGGGGGGGTGGCTACACCTTC.

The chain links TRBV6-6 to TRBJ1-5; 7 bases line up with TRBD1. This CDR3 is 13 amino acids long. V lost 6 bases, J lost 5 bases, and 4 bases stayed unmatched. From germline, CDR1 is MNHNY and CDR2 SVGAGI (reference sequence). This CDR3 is CASSRQGDQPQHF. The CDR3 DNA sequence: TGTGCCAGCAGCCGACAGGGTGATCAGCCCCAGCATTTT.

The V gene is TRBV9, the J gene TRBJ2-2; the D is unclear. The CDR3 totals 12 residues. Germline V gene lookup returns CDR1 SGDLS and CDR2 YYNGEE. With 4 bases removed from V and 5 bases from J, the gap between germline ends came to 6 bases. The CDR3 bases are TGTGCCAGCAGCCTAAAGACCGGGGAGCTGTTTTTT. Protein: CASSLKTGELFF.

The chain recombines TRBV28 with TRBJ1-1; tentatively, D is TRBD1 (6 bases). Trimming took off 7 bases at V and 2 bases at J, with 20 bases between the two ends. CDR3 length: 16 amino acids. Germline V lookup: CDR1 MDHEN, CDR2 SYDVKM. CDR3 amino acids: CASTSTPDSVNTEAFF. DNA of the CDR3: TGTGCCAGCACCTCCACCCCGGACAGCGTAAACACTGAAGCTTTCTTT.

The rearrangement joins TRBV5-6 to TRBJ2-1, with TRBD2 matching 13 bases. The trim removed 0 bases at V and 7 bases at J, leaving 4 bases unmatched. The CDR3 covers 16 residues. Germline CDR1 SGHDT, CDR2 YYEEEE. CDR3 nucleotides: TGTGCCAGCAGCTTGGTATTACTAGCGGGGGGGAATGAGCAGTTCTTC. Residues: CASSLVLLAGGNEQFF.

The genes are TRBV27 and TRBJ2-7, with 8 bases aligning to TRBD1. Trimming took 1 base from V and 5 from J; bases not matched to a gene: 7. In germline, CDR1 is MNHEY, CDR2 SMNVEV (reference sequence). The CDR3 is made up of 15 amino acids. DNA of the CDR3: TGTGCCAGCAGTTTATACCGACAGGGGTTCGACGAGCAGTACTTC. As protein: CASSLYRQGFDEQYF.

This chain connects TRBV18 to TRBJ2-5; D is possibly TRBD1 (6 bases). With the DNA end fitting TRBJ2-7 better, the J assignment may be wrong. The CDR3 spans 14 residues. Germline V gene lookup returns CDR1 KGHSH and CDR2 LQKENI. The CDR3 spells CASSQTGYGHEQYF. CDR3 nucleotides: TGTGCCAGCTCACAAACAGGGTATGGCCACGAGCAGTACTTC.

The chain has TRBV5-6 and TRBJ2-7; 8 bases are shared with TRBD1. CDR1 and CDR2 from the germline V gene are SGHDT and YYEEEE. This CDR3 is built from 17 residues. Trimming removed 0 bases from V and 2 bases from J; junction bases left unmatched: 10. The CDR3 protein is CASSLEGGTGYTYEQYF. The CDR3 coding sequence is TGTGCCAGCAGCTTGGAGGGCGGGACAGGTTACACCTACGAGCAGTACTTC. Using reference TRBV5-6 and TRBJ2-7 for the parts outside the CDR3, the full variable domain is DAGVTQSPTHLIKTRGQQVTLRCSPKSGHDTVSWYQQALGQGPQFIFQYYEEEERQRGNFPDRFSGHQFPNYSSELNVNALLLGDSALYLCASSLEGGTGYTYEQYFGPGTRLTVT.

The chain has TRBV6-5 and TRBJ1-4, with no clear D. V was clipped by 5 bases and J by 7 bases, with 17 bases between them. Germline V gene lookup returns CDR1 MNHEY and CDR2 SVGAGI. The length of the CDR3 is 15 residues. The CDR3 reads CASSQPGESFEKLFF. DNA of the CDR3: TGTGCCAGCAGTCAACCGGGAGAAAGCTTTGAAAAACTGTTTTTT.

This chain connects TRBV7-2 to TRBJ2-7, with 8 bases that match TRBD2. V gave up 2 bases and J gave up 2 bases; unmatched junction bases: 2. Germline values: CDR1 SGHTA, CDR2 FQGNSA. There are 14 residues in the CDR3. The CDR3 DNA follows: TGTGCCAGCAGCTTACGACTAGCGACCTACGAGCAGTACTTC. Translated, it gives CASSLRLATYEQYF. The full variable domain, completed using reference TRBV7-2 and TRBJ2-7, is GAGVSQSPSNKVTEKGKDVELRCDPISGHTALYWYRQSLGQGLEFLIYFQGNSAPDKSGLPSDRFSAERTGGSVSTLTIQRTQQEDSAVYLCASSLRLATYEQYFGPGTRLTVT.

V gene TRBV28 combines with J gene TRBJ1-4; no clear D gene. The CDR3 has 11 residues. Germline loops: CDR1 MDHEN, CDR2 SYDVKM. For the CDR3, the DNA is TGTGGGGCCACAAATAATGAAAAACTGTTTTTT. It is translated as CGATNNEKLFF.